These T cell receptor beta chains were read from a single sample in a study of cytomegalovirus exposure and HLA in healthy donors. Profiled with immunoSEQ multiplex PCR; TCRdb holds only in-frame clones, not every one. The sample includes 200,000 or so clones, roughly 80% of them seen just once. The material sequenced was PBMCs. These receptors were taken from a young man in good health and CMV-seropositive. Each CDR3 is given with its conserved first and last residue. Each record gives: clone size, D gene, V gene, J gene, CDR3 protein, CDR3 DNA. The D gene is left open where the match is weak. Size values are once, few and many counts, or a class for expanded clones, and some rows have none.

clone_size: .
d_call: TRBD2
v_call: TRBV13
j_call: TRBJ2-2
cdr3_aa: CASSLGWGLAGGNTGELFF
cdr3_nt: TGTGCCAGCAGCTTAGGTTGGGGCCTAGCGGGAGGAAACACCGGGGAGCTGTTTTTT

clone_size: .
d_call: TRBD2
v_call: TRBV28
j_call: TRBJ2-7
cdr3_aa: CASSPPGGSPYEQYF
cdr3_nt: TGTGCCAGCAGTCCCCCTGGCGGGAGTCCCTACGAGCAGTACTTC

clone_size: .
d_call: .
v_call: TRBV7-9
j_call: TRBJ2-7
cdr3_aa: CASEQGNEQYF
cdr3_nt: TGTGCCAGTGAACAGGGTAACGAGCAGTACTTC

clone_size: .
d_call: TRBD2
v_call: TRBV30
j_call: TRBJ2-3
cdr3_aa: CAWSSGRGGTQYF
cdr3_nt: TGTGCCTGGAGTTCCGGGAGGGGGGGTACGCAGTATTTT

clone_size: once
d_call: .
v_call: TRBV19
j_call: TRBJ2-3
cdr3_aa: CASSGSLTDTQYF
cdr3_nt: TGTGCCAGTAGTGGGAGTCTCACAGATACGCAGTATTTT

clone_size: .
d_call: .
v_call: TRBV4-1
j_call: TRBJ1-5
cdr3_aa: CASSRVQGNQPQHF
cdr3_nt: TGCGCCAGCAGCCGGGTGCAGGGGAATCAGCCCCAGCATTTT

clone_size: .
d_call: .
v_call: TRBV18
j_call: TRBJ2-5
cdr3_aa: CASSPPPADLTTQYF
cdr3_nt: TGTGCCAGCTCACCCCCGCCAGCGGACCTGACGACCCAGTACTTC

clone_size: .
d_call: .
v_call: TRBV5-4
j_call: TRBJ2-1
cdr3_aa: CASSLAGRQSSGEQFF
cdr3_nt: TGTGCCAGCAGCTTGGCCGGGAGACAGTCCTCGGGGGAGCAGTTCTTC

clone_size: .
d_call: TRBD2
v_call: TRBV15
j_call: TRBJ2-1
cdr3_aa: CATSRDRLAGVSEQFF
cdr3_nt: TGTGCCACCAGCAGAGATCGGTTAGCGGGAGTAAGTGAGCAGTTCTTC

clone_size: .
d_call: TRBD1
v_call: TRBV6-5
j_call: TRBJ2-7
cdr3_aa: CASRRGTGAYEQYF
cdr3_nt: TGTGCCAGCAGGAGGGGGACAGGGGCCTACGAGCAGTACTTC

clone_size: .
d_call: TRBD1
v_call: TRBV18
j_call: TRBJ2-7
cdr3_aa: CASSPPGGQGGHEQYF
cdr3_nt: TGTGCCAGCTCACCCCCGGGGGGACAGGGGGGGCACGAGCAGTACTTC

clone_size: .
d_call: .
v_call: TRBV4-3
j_call: TRBJ2-7
cdr3_aa: CASSPSRATYEQYF
cdr3_nt: TGCGCCAGCAGCCCGTCCAGGGCAACCTACGAGCAGTACTTC

clone_size: .
d_call: .
v_call: TRBV30
j_call: TRBJ2-7
cdr3_aa: CAFTTSGYEQYF
cdr3_nt: TGTGCCTTCACGACCAGCGGCTACGAGCAGTACTTC

clone_size: once
d_call: .
v_call: TRBV12-5
j_call: TRBJ1-1
cdr3_aa: CASGLGRVNTEAFF
cdr3_nt: TGTGCTAGTGGTTTGGGCAGGGTGAACACTGAAGCTTTCTTT

clone_size: .
d_call: TRBD1
v_call: TRBV4-3
j_call: TRBJ1-2
cdr3_aa: CASRKVGQGAKFYGYTF
cdr3_nt: TGCGCCAGCAGAAAAGTGGGACAGGGGGCAAAATTCTATGGCTACACCTTC

clone_size: .
d_call: .
v_call: TRBV29-1
j_call: TRBJ1-4
cdr3_aa: CSVDRGGTNEKLFF
cdr3_nt: TGCAGCGTTGACAGGGGAGGGACTAATGAAAAACTGTTTTTT

clone_size: .
d_call: TRBD2
v_call: TRBV7-3
j_call: TRBJ2-7
cdr3_aa: CASSLTAGDEQYF
cdr3_nt: TGTGCCAGCAGCTTAACAGCGGGGGACGAGCAGTACTTC

clone_size: .
d_call: TRBD2
v_call: TRBV9
j_call: TRBJ2-1
cdr3_aa: CASSVAIRRENLGEQFF
cdr3_nt: TGTGCCAGCAGCGTAGCCATCCGGCGGGAGAACCTCGGGGAGCAGTTCTTC

clone_size: .
d_call: .
v_call: TRBV13
j_call: TRBJ2-1
cdr3_aa: CASSLGGEREQFF
cdr3_nt: TGTGCCAGCAGCTTAGGGGGAGAGCGGGAGCAGTTCTTC

clone_size: .
d_call: TRBD1
v_call: TRBV7-9
j_call: TRBJ1-2
cdr3_aa: CASSRTGNYGYTF
cdr3_nt: TGTGCCAGCAGCCGGACAGGGAACTATGGCTACACCTTC

clone_size: .
d_call: .
v_call: TRBV4-3
j_call: TRBJ2-3
cdr3_aa: CASSQDRGTGDTQYF
cdr3_nt: TGCGCCAGCAGCCAAGATAGAGGCACCGGCGATACGCAGTATTTT

clone_size: .
d_call: TRBD2
v_call: TRBV7-9
j_call: TRBJ2-1
cdr3_aa: CASTLVAGLYNEQFF
cdr3_nt: TGTGCCAGCACCTTGGTAGCGGGACTCTACAATGAGCAGTTCTTC

clone_size: .
d_call: .
v_call: TRBV7-8
j_call: TRBJ2-1
cdr3_aa: CASSLPPSNEQFF
cdr3_nt: TGTGCCAGCAGCTTACCCCCTTCCAATGAGCAGTTCTTC